The 30 T cell receptor beta chains presented below share a single source sample, sequenced in a study of cytomegalovirus exposure and HLA in healthy donors. PCR used 60 Vbeta primers and 13 Jbeta primers. Produced via immunoSEQ multiplex PCR; TCRdb's table is partial and in-frame only. The sample carries some 80,000 clones, 75% to 85% recorded once. Sequenced: PBMCs. These TCRs come from a man aged 40-49 years in good health and CMV-seronegative.

J is TRBJ2-2 and V is TRBV11-3; D is ambiguous. CDR1 and CDR2 (germline): SGHNT, YENEEA. Deletions cut 7 bases from V and 6 bases from J, with 12 bases between. The CDR3 consists of 13 residues. The CDR3 sequence is CASKSPRSGELFF. DNA for the CDR3: TGTGCCAGCAAGAGCCCGAGGTCCGGGGAGCTGTTTTTT.

This clone was observed a handful of times. J is TRBJ2-1 and V is TRBV19, with 7 bases identical to TRBD2. Germline CDR1 LNHDA, CDR2 SQIVND (reference sequence). V lost 11 bases and J lost 3; bases outside the gene matches: 13. This CDR3 is 15 amino acids long. The CDR3 DNA reads TGTGCCGCGTCACTGAGCGGGGAAGGCTACAATGAGCAGTTCTTC. Amino acid sequence: CAASLSGEGYNEQFF.

This chain links TRBV11-3 with TRBJ2-1; 8 bases are a match to TRBD2. CDR1 SGHNT and CDR2 YENEEA come from the germline V gene. The CDR3 has 13 residues. After removal of 1 base from V and 12 bases from J, the junction contained 5 bases not matched to a gene. This CDR3 is CASSLGVGGGQFF. CDR3 DNA sequence: TGTGCCAGCAGCTTAGGCGTCGGGGGGGGGCAGTTCTTC. Full variable domain (remainder filled in from reference TRBV11-3 and TRBJ2-1): EAGVVQSPRYKIIEKKQPVAFWCNPISGHNTLYWYLQNLGQGPELLIRYENEEAVDDSQLPKDRFSAERLKGVDSTLKIQPAELGDSAVYLCASSLGVGGGQFFGPGTRLTVL.

The chain is built from TRBV7-3 and TRBJ2-5, with TRBD1 matching over 9 bases. The CDR3 is 16 residues long. Trimming removed 3 bases from V and 4 bases from J; junction bases left unmatched: 9. From germline, CDR1 is SGHTA and CDR2 FQGTGA. The CDR3: CASSFSGTGSPETQYF. CDR3 DNA: TGTGCCAGCAGCTTTTCCGGGACAGGGTCACCAGAGACCCAGTACTTC.

The chain combines TRBV5-1 with TRBJ1-1; 8 positions agree with TRBD1. CDR3 length: 15 residues. From germline, CDR1 is SGHRS and CDR2 YFSETQ. Germline trimming cut 0 bases from V and 1 base from J; bases unmatched to any gene: 2. The CDR3 spells CASSLGDRRNTEAFF. For the CDR3, the DNA is TGCGCCAGCAGCTTGGGGGACAGGAGGAACACTGAAGCTTTCTTT.

The V and J genes are TRBV27 and TRBJ2-3; 11 nucleotides match TRBD2. CDR1 MNHEY and CDR2 SMNVEV come from the germline V gene (reference sequence). The J segment lost 3 bases and the V segment lost 3 bases, leaving 2 bases of the junction unmatched. The CDR3 is 15 residues long. The CDR3 DNA sequence: TGTGCCAGCAGTTTCCGACTAGCGGGAACAGATACGCAGTATTTT. The encoded protein is CASSFRLAGTDTQYF.

This chain joins TRBV19 and TRBJ1-5; D unclear. The V and J ends lost 6 bases and 9 bases respectively, with 15 bases between them. Germline V gives CDR1 LNHDA, CDR2 SQIVND (reference sequence). CDR3 length: 13 amino acids. CDR3: CASRQAPSRPQHF. The CDR3 coding sequence is TGTGCCAGTAGGCAGGCGCCCTCGAGGCCCCAGCATTTT. Combining the CDR3 with reference TRBV19 and TRBJ1-5 gives the whole variable domain DGGITQSPKYLFRKEGQNVTLSCEQNLNHDAMYWYRQDPGQGLRLIYYSQIVNDFQKGDIAEGYSVSREKKESFPLTVTSAQKNPTAFYLCASRQAPSRPQHFGDGTRLSIL.

CDR3 region: CASSSGTANTEAFF. The CDR3 DNA sequence: TGTGCCAGCAGTTCCGGGACAGCGAACACTGAAGCTTTCTTT. V and J are TRBV6-5 and TRBJ1-1, with 7 bases fitting TRBD1. This CDR3 is 14 amino acids long. CDR1 and CDR2 (germline): MNHEY, SVGAGI. V dropped 4 bases and J dropped 1; count of bases not matched to a gene: 3.

This clone was recorded only once. The chain uses TRBV2 and TRBJ2-1, with 7 nucleotides matching TRBD1. V gave up 7 bases and J gave up 8 bases; unmatched junction bases: 8. The CDR3 spans 13 residues. Germline CDR1 reads SNHLY; CDR2 reads FYNNEI. The DNA of the CDR3 is TGTGCCAGCATCCCGGGACAGACATATGAGCAGTTCTTC. It translates to CASIPGQTYEQFF.

This chain joins TRBV19 and TRBJ1-5; no firm D call. The CDR3 runs 17 residues. Germline values: CDR1 LNHDA, CDR2 SQIVND (reference sequence). With 4 bases removed from V and 3 bases from J, the gap between germline ends came to 19 bases. The CDR3: CASSNLPGIGSNQPQHF. The CDR3 DNA reads as TGTGCCAGTAGTAACCTACCGGGAATTGGATCCAATCAGCCCCAGCATTTT.

This clone occurred a few times. The rearrangement links TRBV2 to TRBJ1-4; unclear D gene. Trimming shortened V by 3 bases and J by 3 bases, and 8 bases separated the two germline ends. The germline V gene has CDR1 SNHLY and CDR2 FYNNEI. The CDR3 has 14 amino acids. The CDR3 DNA reads as TGTGCCAGCAGTGACAGTACCTCTAATGAAAAACTGTTTTTT. This codes for CASSDSTSNEKLFF.

The chain employs TRBV29-1 and TRBJ1-1, with TRBD1 matching 10 bases. The CDR3 sequence is 17 residues long. The germline V gene encodes CDR1 SQVTM and CDR2 ANQGSEA. The V segment lost 7 bases and the J segment 1 base; nucleotides outside the gene matches: 15. The CDR3 sequence: CSAGRDRGQLGNTEAFF. The CDR3 region has the DNA TGCAGCGCGGGCCGGGACAGGGGTCAACTGGGGAACACTGAAGCTTTCTTT.

The CDR3 sequence: CASNPLSEKLFF. DNA of the CDR3: TGTGCCAGCAACCCACTGTCCGAAAAACTGTTTTTT. The chain has TRBV7-3 and TRBJ1-4; D call uncertain. Germline CDR1 is SGHTA and CDR2 is FQGTGA. CDR3 length equals 12 residues. With 7 bases removed from V and 8 bases from J, the gap between germline ends came to 11 bases.

This chain connects TRBV15 to TRBJ2-5; 8 bases align to TRBD2. Germline V gives CDR1 LNHNV, CDR2 YYDKDF (reference sequence). The CDR3 consists of 15 residues. V was clipped by 0 bases and J by 3 bases; unmatched bases: 3. In DNA, the CDR3 is TGTGCCACCAGCAGAGACCGGGGGGGCGAAGAGACCCAGTACTTC. Its translation is CATSRDRGGEETQYF.

The gene calls are TRBV14 and TRBJ2-7; TRBD1 matches at 9 bases. The CDR3 has 13 amino acids. Trimming took 6 bases from V and 5 from J; bases not matched to a gene: 5. Per the germline V gene, CDR1 is SGHDN and CDR2 is FVKESK. CDR3 nucleotide sequence: TGTGCCAGCAGACCGACAGGGGGAGACGAGCAGTACTTC. Amino acid sequence: CASRPTGGDEQYF.

The rearrangement uses TRBV7-2 and TRBJ1-2; 9 nucleotides agree with TRBD1. Germline lookup yields CDR1 SGHTA and CDR2 FQGNSA. This CDR3 contains 16 residues. V lost 4 bases and J lost 5; bases outside the gene matches: 11. The CDR3 is CASSSYIATGGYGYTF. The DNA of the CDR3 is TGTGCCAGCAGCTCCTATATAGCGACAGGGGGATATGGCTACACCTTC. Supplemented by reference TRBV7-2 and TRBJ1-2, the full variable domain reads GAGVSQSPSNKVTEKGKDVELRCDPISGHTALYWYRQSLGQGLEFLIYFQGNSAPDKSGLPSDRFSAERTGGSVSTLTIQRTQQEDSAVYLCASSSYIATGGYGYTFGSGTRLTVV.

The rearrangement uses TRBV4-2 and TRBJ2-7; 8 nucleotides line up with TRBD1. Trimming removed 6 bases from V and 2 bases from J; junction bases left unmatched: 6. Germline CDR1 LGHNA, CDR2 YNFKEQ. The CDR3 extends over 14 amino acids. The CDR3 protein is CASRRQQGAYEQYF. The CDR3 DNA sequence: TGTGCCAGCAGGAGGCAACAGGGGGCCTACGAGCAGTACTTC.

CDR3 sequence: CASILWQGANEQYF. The CDR3 DNA reads TGTGCCAGCATCTTGTGGCAGGGGGCCAACGAGCAGTACTTC. V and J are TRBV6-1 and TRBJ2-7, with 8 bases fitting TRBD1. With V trimmed by 7 bases and J by 5 bases, 10 bases remained unmatched. In germline, CDR1 is MNHNS, CDR2 SASEGT. This CDR3 spans 14 amino acids.

The rearrangement links TRBV28 to TRBJ1-5; D gene unclear. V lost 8 bases, J lost 3 bases, and 14 bases lay in between. This CDR3 comprises 14 residues. From germline, CDR1 is MDHEN and CDR2 SYDVKM. The CDR3 region is CASSREVVNQPQHF. DNA for the CDR3: TGTGCCAGCTCCCGGGAAGTCGTCAATCAGCCCCAGCATTTT.

J is TRBJ2-7 and V is TRBV5-4; tentatively, D is TRBD2 (5 bases). The CDR3 has 13 residues. CDR1 is SGHNT and CDR2 is YYREEE in the germline V gene (reference sequence). V was cut by 1 base and J by 2 bases, with 7 bases left in between. The CDR3 loop is CASSLPGAYEQYF. CDR3 sequence (DNA): TGTGCCAGCAGCTTGCCCGGGGCCTACGAGCAGTACTTC.

The genes are TRBV11-2 and TRBJ2-3; perhaps TRBD1 as D (5 bases). The CDR3 has 13 amino acids. Trimming removed 2 bases at V and 3 bases at J, with 6 bases between. Germline V lookup: CDR1 SGHAT, CDR2 FQNNGV. CDR3 DNA: TGTGCCAGCAGCTTAAAGGGGACAGATACGCAGTATTTT. Its protein product is CASSLKGTDTQYF.

CDR3 nucleotide sequence: TGTGCCAGCAGCTTATACGGGGTTGCCTACGAGCAGTACTTC. The encoded protein is CASSLYGVAYEQYF. V gene TRBV11-2 combines with J gene TRBJ2-7; a possible D gene is TRBD2 (5 bases). CDR1 is SGHAT, CDR2 FQNNGV, per germline. The CDR3 consists of 14 residues. Trimming shortened V by 2 bases and J by 2 bases, and 10 bases separated the two germline ends. The full variable domain, rest sourced from reference TRBV11-2 and TRBJ2-7, is EAGVAQSPRYKIIEKRQSVAFWCNPISGHATLYWYQQILGQGPKLLIQFQNNGVVDDSQLPKDRFSAERLKGVDSTLKIQPAKLEDSAVYLCASSLYGVAYEQYFGPGTRLTVT.

V and J are TRBV9 and TRBJ2-3; 8 positions agree with TRBD2. The ends lost 2 bases at V and 1 base at J; junction bases unmatched: 9. In germline, CDR1 is SGDLS, CDR2 YYNGEE. The CDR3 runs to 17 residues. The CDR3 DNA is TGTGCCAGCAGCGTTTACGGGGGGGGCCGGGGCACAGATACGCAGTATTTT. Translating gives CASSVYGGGRGTDTQYF. Together with reference TRBV9 and TRBJ2-3, the CDR3 gives the full variable domain: DSGVTQTPKHLITATGQRVTLRCSPRSGDLSVYWYQQSLDQGLQFLIQYYNGEERAKGNILERFSAQQFPDLHSELNLSSLELGDSALYFCASSVYGGGRGTDTQYFGPGTRLTVL.

The rearrangement links TRBV28 to TRBJ1-1; 7 positions match TRBD1. Germline V gene lookup returns CDR1 MDHEN and CDR2 SYDVKM. V dropped 3 bases and J dropped 10; count of bases not matched to a gene: 8. There are 13 residues in the CDR3. CDR3 bases: TGTGCCAGCAGTTTCGCTGGGACAGAGGGAGCTTTCTTT. It specifies CASSFAGTEGAFF.

CDR3 in DNA: TGTGCCAGCAGTCCAGGGACTGGGGCCCGTTCCTACGAGCAGTACTTC. Its protein product is CASSPGTGARSYEQYF. V gene TRBV27 combines with J gene TRBJ2-7, with TRBD2 as a possible D gene (6 bases). Per germline, CDR1 MNHEY and CDR2 SMNVEV (reference sequence). The V and J ends lost 5 bases and 1 base respectively, with 18 bases between them. The CDR3 sequence is 16 residues long.

The chain carries TRBV30 and TRBJ2-5; TRBD1 is a possible D gene (7 bases). Trimming took off 0 bases at V and 6 bases at J, with 17 bases between the two ends. The germline gives CDR1 GTSNPN, CDR2 SVGIG (reference sequence). CDR3 length: 15 amino acids. For the CDR3, the DNA is TGTGCCTGGAGTGTACGTGAGACAGGGAGGAAGACCCAGTACTTC. Protein product: CAWSVRETGRKTQYF. Using reference TRBV30 and TRBJ2-5 for the parts outside the CDR3, the full variable domain is SQTIHQWPATLVQPVGSPLSLECTVEGTSNPNLYWYRQAAGRGLQLLFYSVGIGQISSEVPQNLSASRPQDRQFILSSKKLLLSDSGFYLCAWSVRETGRKTQYFGPGTRLLVL.

The rearrangement joins TRBV6-1 to TRBJ2-2, with unresolved D. The V end lost 7 bases, the J end lost 2 bases, and 8 bases lay between the germline ends. CDR3 length: 13 amino acids. Germline CDR1 is MNHNS and CDR2 is SASEGT. The CDR3 sequence is CASTAVNTGELFF. The DNA of the CDR3 is TGTGCCAGCACTGCAGTAAACACCGGGGAGCTGTTTTTT.

This clone has a single count. This rearrangement joins TRBV5-1 to TRBJ2-5, with TRBD2 matching 13 bases. Trimming removed 4 bases from V and 5 bases from J; junction bases left unmatched: 5. Per germline, CDR1 SGHRS and CDR2 YFSETQ. This CDR3 region has 15 residues. CDR3: CASSPGTSGDETQYF. For the CDR3, the DNA is TGCGCCAGCAGCCCCGGGACTAGCGGGGACGAGACCCAGTACTTC.

This clone appeared a few times. Other DNA sequences in this sample translate to the same CDR3. V is TRBV5-4 and J is TRBJ2-5, with a tentative D call TRBD1 (6 bases). Between the trimmed V and J ends, which lost 5 bases and 1 base, there was a span of 9 bases. Germline CDR1 and CDR2: SGHNT and YYREEE (reference sequence). This CDR3 comprises 13 residues. The CDR3 reads CASRLTGQETQYF. In DNA form, the CDR3 reads TGTGCCAGCAGACTGACAGGCCAAGAGACCCAGTACTTC.

The sample holds one count of this clone. The chain employs TRBV4-1 and TRBJ2-2; 8 bases map to TRBD2. V trimming: 3 bases; J trimming: 0 bases; junction bases outside the gene matches: 12. The germline CDR1 and CDR2 sequences are MGHRA and YSYEKL. The CDR3 extends over 19 amino acids. This CDR3 is CASSHRTPAGATNTGELFF. In DNA form, the CDR3 reads TGCGCCAGCAGCCATCGTACCCCAGCGGGGGCTACGAACACCGGGGAGCTGTTTTTT.